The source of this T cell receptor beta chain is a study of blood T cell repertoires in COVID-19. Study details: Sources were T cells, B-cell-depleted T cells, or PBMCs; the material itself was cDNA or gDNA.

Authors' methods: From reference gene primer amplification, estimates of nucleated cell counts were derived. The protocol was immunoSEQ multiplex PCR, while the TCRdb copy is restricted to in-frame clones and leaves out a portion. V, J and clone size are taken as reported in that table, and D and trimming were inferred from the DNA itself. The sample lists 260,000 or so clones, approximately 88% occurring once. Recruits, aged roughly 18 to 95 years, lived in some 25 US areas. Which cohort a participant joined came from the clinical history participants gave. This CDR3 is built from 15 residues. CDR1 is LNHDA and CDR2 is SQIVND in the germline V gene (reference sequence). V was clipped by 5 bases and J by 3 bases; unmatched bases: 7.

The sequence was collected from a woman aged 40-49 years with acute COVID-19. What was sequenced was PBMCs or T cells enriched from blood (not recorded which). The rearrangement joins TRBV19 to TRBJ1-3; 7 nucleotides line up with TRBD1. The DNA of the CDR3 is TGTGCCAGTAGTGTCGACAGGGAGGTTGGAAACACCATATATTTT. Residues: CASSVDREVGNTIYF.